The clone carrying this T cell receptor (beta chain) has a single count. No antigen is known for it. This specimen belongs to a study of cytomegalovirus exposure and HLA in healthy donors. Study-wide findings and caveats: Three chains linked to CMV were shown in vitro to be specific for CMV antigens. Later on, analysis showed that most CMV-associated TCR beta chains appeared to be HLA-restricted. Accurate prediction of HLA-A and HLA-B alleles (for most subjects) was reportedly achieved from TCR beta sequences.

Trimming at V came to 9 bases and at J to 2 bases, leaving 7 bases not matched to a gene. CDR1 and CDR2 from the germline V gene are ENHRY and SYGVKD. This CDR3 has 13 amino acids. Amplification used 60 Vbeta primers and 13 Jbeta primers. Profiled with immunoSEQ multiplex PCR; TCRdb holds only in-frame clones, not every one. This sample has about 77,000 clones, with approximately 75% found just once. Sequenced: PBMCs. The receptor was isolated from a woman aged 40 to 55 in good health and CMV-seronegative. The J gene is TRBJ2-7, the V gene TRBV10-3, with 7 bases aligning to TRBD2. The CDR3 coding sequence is TGTGCCATAAAGCGGGAACCTCCCTACGAGCAGTACTTC. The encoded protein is CAIKREPPYEQYF.